One and the same sample provided the 30 T cell receptor beta chains below, sequenced in a study of control samples from healthy donors and cancer patients. Clones were read by immunoSEQ multiplex PCR, and TCRdb kept only the in-frame ones, dropping some. Among about 130,000 clones listed, about 90% were seen once. The sample consisted of PBMCs. The receptors were sampled from a man aged 50-60 years with head and neck cancer.

The chain uses TRBV2 and TRBJ1-1; the match to TRBD1 covers 9 bases. The CDR3 runs 14 residues. V shed 6 bases and J 7 bases; nucleotides not matched to a gene: 9. Germline-derived CDR1 and CDR2 are SNHLY and FYNNEI. The CDR3 loop reads CASRLDRGLNEAFF. As DNA, the CDR3 is TGTGCCAGCAGGTTGGACAGGGGACTCAATGAAGCTTTCTTT.

V and J are TRBV2 and TRBJ1-3; tentatively, D is TRBD1 (6 bases). The CDR3 spans 15 residues. Germline CDR1 reads SNHLY; CDR2 reads FYNNEI. With 1 base removed from V and 4 bases from J, the gap between germline ends came to 11 bases. The CDR3 reads CASSEEQGGGNTIYF. Here the CDR3 DNA reads TGTGCCAGCAGTGAAGAACAGGGAGGAGGAAACACCATATATTTT.

The rearrangement uses TRBV2 and TRBJ1-5; no firm D call. The CDR3 totals 15 residues. CDR1 SNHLY and CDR2 FYNNEI come from the germline V gene. V was trimmed by 3 bases and J by 0 bases, leaving 9 bases between them. CDR3 DNA: TGTGCCAGCAGTGAGGCAACCTATAGCAATCAGCCCCAGCATTTT. Translation: CASSEATYSNQPQHF.

Details on this clone: Other DNA sequences of this sample code for an identical CDR3. The chain has TRBV30 and TRBJ1-5; D gene uncertain. V dropped 0 bases and J dropped 1 base, with 4 bases sitting between them. The CDR3 contains 13 residues. The germline V gene has CDR1 GTSNPN and CDR2 SVGIG (reference sequence). DNA of the CDR3: TGTGCCTGGAGTGTCCGGAGCAATCAGCCCCAGCATTTT. Translating it yields CAWSVRSNQPQHF.

This chain joins TRBV5-5 and TRBJ2-7; 7 nucleotides line up with TRBD1. Looked up from germline, CDR1 is SGHKS and CDR2 is YYEKEE (reference sequence). The CDR3 is 14 amino acids. V lost 4 bases, J lost 2 bases, and 6 bases stayed unmatched. For the CDR3, the DNA is TGTGCCAGCAGCGTGACAGGGAAAACCTACGAGCAGTACTTC. Its protein is CASSVTGKTYEQYF.

This clone was found many times. The chain combines TRBV27 with TRBJ2-1; D possibly corresponds to TRBD2 (7 bases). CDR1 and CDR2 (germline): MNHEY, SMNVEV (reference sequence). The CDR3 is 15 amino acids. Trimming removed 5 bases from V and 6 bases from J, with 17 bases in between. This chain's CDR3 is CASSPSVGGGNEQFF. The CDR3 DNA reads as TGTGCCAGCAGTCCCTCCGTGGGAGGGGGCAATGAGCAGTTCTTC.

The V gene is TRBV6-6, the J gene TRBJ1-3; D not resolved. V lost 0 bases, J lost 0 bases, and 9 bases lay in between. Germline values: CDR1 MNHNY, CDR2 SVGAGI (reference sequence). The CDR3 runs to 16 residues. CDR3 region: CASSYSNSYSGNTIYF. As DNA, the CDR3 is TGTGCCAGCAGTTACTCGAATTCCTACTCTGGAAACACCATATATTTT.

This rearrangement joins TRBV18 to TRBJ1-2, with 7 positions matching TRBD1. J lost 4 bases, V lost 6 bases, and 11 bases had no gene match. Germline V gene sequence: CDR1 KGHSH, CDR2 LQKENI. CDR3 length: 15 residues. The CDR3: CASSPPGQHVYGYTF. The CDR3, as DNA: TGTGCCAGCTCTCCTCCGGGACAGCACGTCTATGGCTACACCTTC.

This chain links TRBV6-1 with TRBJ2-4, with 11 bases fitting TRBD1. Losses at the gene ends were 3 bases for V and 11 bases for J; bases not matched to a gene: 6. The CDR3 extends over 14 amino acids. Per the germline V gene, CDR1 is MNHNS and CDR2 is SASEGT. CDR3 protein: CASSEGQGVPVQYF. The CDR3 region has the DNA TGTGCCAGCAGTGAGGGACAGGGGGTTCCCGTTCAGTACTTC.

The DNA of the CDR3 is TGCGCCAGCAGCAACCCTAATCCCGGGACCTATGGCTACACCTTC. Its protein product is CASSNPNPGTYGYTF. This chain uses TRBV4-1 with TRBJ1-2; D may be TRBD1 (5 bases). Per the germline V gene, CDR1 is MGHRA and CDR2 is YSYEKL. V lost 5 bases and J 4 bases, leaving 17 bases between the germline ends. The CDR3 consists of 15 residues.

This clone occurred once. The V gene is TRBV11-2, the J gene TRBJ2-1, with D perhaps TRBD2 (6 bases). V lost 0 bases and J lost 4, with 10 bases in between. CDR1 and CDR2 from the germline V gene are SGHAT and FQNNGV. The CDR3 runs 15 residues. The chain's CDR3 is CASSLDASGYNEQFF. The CDR3 bases are TGTGCCAGCAGCTTAGATGCCAGCGGGTACAATGAGCAGTTCTTC.

This clone was counted between two and nine times. The CDR3 is CASSILTGITGELFF. The CDR3 DNA reads as TGTGCCAGTAGTATTTTGACAGGGATAACCGGGGAGCTGTTTTTT. The V gene is TRBV19, the J gene TRBJ2-2, with TRBD1 matching 7 bases. CDR1 is LNHDA and CDR2 is SQIVND in the germline V gene (reference sequence). With V trimmed by 3 bases and J by 5 bases, 6 bases remained unmatched. The CDR3 covers 15 residues.

Of note for this clone: At one of its ends the junction is not consistent with the germline gene, which may arise from a read error. CDR3 DNA sequence: TGTGCCAGCAGTGAATTCCCCTTCGTTATCTTT. Its translation: CASSEFPFVIF. This chain links TRBV25-1 with TRBJ1-1; D is undetermined. The length of the CDR3 is 11 residues. Germline CDR1 and CDR2: MGHDK and SYGVNS.

This chain joins TRBV11-2 and TRBJ2-7; possibly TRBD2 for D (6 bases). Trimming took 6 bases from V and 0 from J, leaving 27 bases between them. The V gene's germline CDR1 is SGHAT and CDR2 FQNNGV. The CDR3 loop spans 19 amino acids. The CDR3 region is CASRPDSPGLKGVSYEQYF. The DNA of the CDR3 is TGTGCCAGCAGGCCTGACTCACCGGGACTCAAAGGCGTCTCCTACGAGCAGTACTTC.

The chain links TRBV19 to TRBJ2-6, with TRBD2 matching over 11 bases. Germline lookup yields CDR1 LNHDA and CDR2 SQIVND (reference sequence). V lost 3 bases and J lost 4; bases outside the gene matches: 14. The CDR3 contains 20 residues. CDR3: CASSMYPVLGLAEGANVLTF. The DNA for the CDR3 is TGTGCCAGTAGTATGTATCCGGTTTTGGGACTAGCGGAAGGGGCCAACGTCCTGACTTTC.

This clone was found once. The chain couples TRBV9 to TRBJ2-2, with 9 positions matching TRBD2. The CDR3 consists of 18 residues. CDR1 SGDLS and CDR2 YYNGEE come from the germline V gene. V gave up 0 bases and J gave up 5 bases; unmatched junction bases: 11. Here the CDR3 DNA reads TGTGCCAGCAGCGTAGAATCCCGCGGGGGGGCCTGGACCGGGGAGCTGTTTTTT. Amino acid sequence: CASSVESRGGAWTGELFF.

The chain couples TRBV6-6 to TRBJ1-2, with D possibly matching TRBD1 (5 bases). Germline-derived CDR1 and CDR2 are MNHNY and SVGAGI (reference sequence). CDR3 length: 14 residues. V was pared by 2 bases and J by 2 bases, with 9 bases between. CDR3 coding DNA: TGTGCCAGCAGTTACCCGGGGGGGAACTATGGCTACACCTTC. Protein: CASSYPGGNYGYTF.

The gene calls are TRBV10-2 and TRBJ2-3; D is unresolved. Germline assignment: CDR1 WSHSY and CDR2 SAAADI. The V end was cut by 6 bases, the J end by 8 bases, with 18 bases between. The CDR3 runs to 14 residues. CDR3 region: CASREITLVGTQYF. The CDR3 bases are TGCGCCAGCAGAGAGATTACCTTAGTGGGTACGCAGTATTTT.

This clone has a handful of counts. The chain combines TRBV19 with TRBJ1-5; the D gene is possibly TRBD1 (5 bases). V was cut by 3 bases and J by 6 bases, with 15 bases left in between. The CDR3 covers 15 residues. The V gene's germline CDR1 is LNHDA and CDR2 SQIVND (reference sequence). CDR3 region: CASSIGQGGTQPQHF. The CDR3 region has the DNA TGTGCCAGTAGTATTGGTCAGGGAGGTACTCAGCCCCAGCATTTT.

The rearrangement links TRBV7-9 to TRBJ1-1; weak D call: TRBD1 (5 bases). This CDR3 is built from 15 residues. In germline, CDR1 is SEHNR, CDR2 FQNEAQ (reference sequence). The V end lost 3 bases, the J end lost 5 bases, and 16 bases lay between the germline ends. The CDR3: CASSFPRGIGTEAFF. CDR3 nucleotides: TGTGCCAGCAGCTTCCCTCGGGGGATAGGAACTGAAGCTTTCTTT.

This clone appeared many times. The chain links TRBV28 to TRBJ1-2, with 11 bases fitting TRBD1. Losses at the gene ends were 6 bases for V and 6 bases for J; bases not matched to a gene: 9. The CDR3 runs to 15 residues. Germline CDR1 reads MDHEN; CDR2 reads SYDVKM. The CDR3 nucleotides are TGTGCCAGCAGAACCGGGACAGGGGGTTCTAATGGCTACACCTTC. It codes for CASRTGTGGSNGYTF.

Concerning this clone itself: Other DNA sequences in the same sample also yield this CDR3. The chain combines TRBV28 with TRBJ2-7, with D uncertain. Germline V gene sequence: CDR1 MDHEN, CDR2 SYDVKM. Trimming removed 6 bases from V and 6 bases from J, with 15 bases in between. The CDR3 is 13 residues long. The CDR3 region has the DNA TGTGCCAGCAGCCATAGGCTAGGCCTCGAGCAGTACTTC. Protein: CASSHRLGLEQYF.

This clone was counted once. The chain is built from TRBV7-9 and TRBJ2-6; D gene ambiguous. Germline lookup yields CDR1 SEHNR and CDR2 FQNEAQ (reference sequence). The CDR3 runs to 16 residues. Here the CDR3 reads CARGATALSGANVLTF. The CDR3 nucleotides read TGTGCGCGCGGAGCGACCGCACTCTCTGGGGCCAACGTCCTGACTTTC.

This clone has a single count. The chain carries TRBV6-6 and TRBJ2-7; tentative D call: TRBD1 (6 bases). The CDR3 contains 14 residues. The V end lost 5 bases, the J end lost 7 bases, and 18 bases lay between the germline ends. From germline, CDR1 is MNHNY and CDR2 SVGAGI (reference sequence). This CDR3 reads CASSQQGRSGEQYF. The CDR3 coding sequence is TGTGCCAGCAGTCAACAGGGCCGGAGTGGGGAGCAGTACTTC.

Comment on this clone: A read error may account for a junction end that differs from germline. J is TRBJ2-7 and V is TRBV28, with no clear D. Germline V gives CDR1 MDHEN, CDR2 SYDVKM. The CDR3 sequence is 18 residues long. The CDR3 region has the DNA TGTGCCGGCACCCAGACTGTGATCATCGCCAAACCCTCCCACGAGCAGTACTTC. It codes for CAGTQTVIIAKPSHEQYF.

A single count supports this clone. The chain is built from TRBV18 and TRBJ1-1; D uncertain. V was pared by 2 bases and J by 1 base, with 14 bases between. Germline V gene data show CDR1 as KGHSH and CDR2 as LQKENI. The CDR3 has 16 residues. CDR3 amino acids: CASSPSYFRGNTEAFF. DNA for the CDR3: TGTGCCAGCTCACCATCTTACTTCCGCGGGAACACTGAAGCTTTCTTT. The full variable domain, rest sourced from reference TRBV18 and TRBJ1-1, is NAGVMQNPRHLVRRRGQEARLRCSPMKGHSHVYWYRQLPEEGLKFMVYLQKENIIDESGMPKERFSAEFPKEGPSILRIQQVVRGDSAAYFCASSPSYFRGNTEAFFGQGTRLTVV.

CDR3 loop: CASSRDYSYNEQFF. The CDR3 region has the DNA TGTGCCAGCAGTCGGGACTACTCGTACAATGAGCAGTTCTTC. This chain joins TRBV25-1 and TRBJ2-1, with 7 bases lining up with TRBD2. This CDR3 is 14 amino acids long. Losses at the gene ends were 5 bases for V and 4 bases for J; bases not matched to a gene: 5. CDR1 and CDR2 from the germline V gene are MGHDK and SYGVNS.

The rearrangement links TRBV28 to TRBJ2-5; 10 positions match TRBD2. CDR1 is MDHEN and CDR2 is SYDVKM in the germline V gene. Trimming at V came to 6 bases and at J to 0 bases, leaving 1 base not matched to a gene. The CDR3 is 14 residues long. CDR3 loop: CASRGLADQETQYF. The CDR3 nucleotides are TGTGCCAGCAGAGGACTAGCGGACCAAGAGACCCAGTACTTC.

The V gene is TRBV11-2, the J gene TRBJ1-3; the match to TRBD1 covers 11 bases. V shed 6 bases, J shed 2 bases, and the junction held 3 bases outside the gene matches. This CDR3 contains 15 residues. Germline V gene lookup returns CDR1 SGHAT and CDR2 FQNNGV. The chain's CDR3 is CASRVDRGPGNTIYF. In DNA form, the CDR3 reads TGTGCCAGCAGAGTGGACAGGGGGCCTGGAAACACCATATATTTT.

The chain couples TRBV18 to TRBJ2-7, with D perhaps TRBD2 (6 bases). Per germline, CDR1 KGHSH and CDR2 LQKENI. This CDR3 comprises 14 residues. Trimming took off 3 bases at V and 3 bases at J, with 12 bases between the two ends. CDR3 DNA sequence: TGTGCCAGCTCACCGCCGGGACTGAGCTACGAGCAGTACTTC. Its translation: CASSPPGLSYEQYF.